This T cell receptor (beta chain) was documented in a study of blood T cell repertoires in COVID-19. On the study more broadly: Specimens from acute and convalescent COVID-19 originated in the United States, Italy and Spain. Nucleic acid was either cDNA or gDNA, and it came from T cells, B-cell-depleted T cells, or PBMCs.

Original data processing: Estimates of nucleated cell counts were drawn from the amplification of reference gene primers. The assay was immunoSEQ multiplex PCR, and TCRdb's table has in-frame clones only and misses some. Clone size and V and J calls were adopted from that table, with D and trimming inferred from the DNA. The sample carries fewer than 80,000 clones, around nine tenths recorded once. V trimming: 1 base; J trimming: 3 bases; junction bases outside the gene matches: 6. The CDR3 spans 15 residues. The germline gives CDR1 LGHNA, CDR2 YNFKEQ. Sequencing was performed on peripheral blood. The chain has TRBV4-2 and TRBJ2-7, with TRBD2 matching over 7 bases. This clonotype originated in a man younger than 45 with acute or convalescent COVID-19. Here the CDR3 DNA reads TGTGCCAGCAGCCAAGCCGCGGGAGTATTCTACGAGCAGTACTTC. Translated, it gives CASSQAAGVFYEQYF.